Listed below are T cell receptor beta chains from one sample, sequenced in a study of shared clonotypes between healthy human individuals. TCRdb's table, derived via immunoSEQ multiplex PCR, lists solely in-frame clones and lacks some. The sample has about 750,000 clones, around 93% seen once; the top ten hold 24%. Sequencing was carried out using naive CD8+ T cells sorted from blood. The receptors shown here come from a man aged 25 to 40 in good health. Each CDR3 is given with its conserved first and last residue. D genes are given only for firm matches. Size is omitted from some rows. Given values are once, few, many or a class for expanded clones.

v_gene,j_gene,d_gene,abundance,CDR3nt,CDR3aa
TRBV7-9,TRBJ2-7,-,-,TGTGCCAGCAGTGGCTCCTACGAGCAGTACTTC,CASSGSYEQYF
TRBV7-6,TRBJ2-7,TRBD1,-,TGTGCCAGCAGCTTAGCCGCGGCAGGGGGCTCCTACGAGCAGTACTTC,CASSLAAAGGSYEQYF
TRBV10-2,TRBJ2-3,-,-,TGCGCCAGCAGTGAACAAGGGGGCACAGATACGCAGTATTTT,CASSEQGGTDTQYF
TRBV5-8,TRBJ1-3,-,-,TGTGCCAGCAGCCCCGGGATCTCTGGAAACACCATATATTTT,CASSPGISGNTIYF
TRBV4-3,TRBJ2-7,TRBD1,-,TGCGCCAGCAGCCACCTGACAGGGGAGATATACGAGCAGTACTTC,CASSHLTGEIYEQYF
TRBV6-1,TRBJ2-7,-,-,TGTGCCAGCAGCGACCCGCAGGGACGGAACGAGCAGTACTTC,CASSDPQGRNEQYF
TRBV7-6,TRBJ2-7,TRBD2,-,TGTGCCAGCCGGAAACTAGCGGGAGCCTACGAGCAGTACTTC,CASRKLAGAYEQYF
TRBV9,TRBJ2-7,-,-,TGTGCCAGCAGCGTGCAAGCTGGCGAGCAGTACTTC,CASSVQAGEQYF
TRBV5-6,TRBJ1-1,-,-,TGTGCCAGCAGCTTGAGTGGAGGGCCGGTGAACACTGAAGCTTTCTTT,CASSLSGGPVNTEAFF
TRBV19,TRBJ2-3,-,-,TGTGCCAGTAGTAGGGGGAGTCACGATACGCAGTATTTT,CASSRGSHDTQYF
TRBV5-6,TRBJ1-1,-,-,TGTGCCAGCAGCTTGGAACAGTCGTTGGTTGGCACTGAAGCTTTCTTT,CASSLEQSLVGTEAFF
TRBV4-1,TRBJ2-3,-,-,TGCGCCAGCAGCCAAGCGGGGAACGAAGCGGAGAGCACAGATACGCAGTATTTT,CASSQAGNEAESTDTQYF
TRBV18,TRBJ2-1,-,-,TGTGCCAGCTCGGACCCCTACAATGAGCAGTTCTTC,CASSDPYNEQFF
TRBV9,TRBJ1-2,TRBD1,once,TGTGCCAGCAGCGTAGTGGACAGGGGGGACTATGGCTACACCTTC,CASSVVDRGDYGYTF
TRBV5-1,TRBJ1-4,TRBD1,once,TGCGCCAGCAGCTTGCGGCAGGGGGCCGGTAATGAAAAACTGTTTTTT,CASSLRQGAGNEKLFF
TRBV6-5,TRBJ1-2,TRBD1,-,TGTGCCAGCAGCCCTGACAGGGACTATGGCTACACCTTC,CASSPDRDYGYTF
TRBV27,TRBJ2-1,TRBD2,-,TGTGCCAGCAGATGGACTAGCGGGAGAGTTGAGCAGTTCTTC,CASRWTSGRVEQFF
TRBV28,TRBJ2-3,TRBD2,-,TGTGCCAGTTCCTCCTCTTCCGCGGGAGTAGTAGATACGCAGTATTTT,CASSSSSAGVVDTQYF
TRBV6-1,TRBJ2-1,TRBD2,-,TGTGCCACAAGTGGAGGGAGGGCCTACAATGAGCAGTTCTTC,CATSGGRAYNEQFF
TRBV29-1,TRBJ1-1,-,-,TGCAGCGTTGAAGAGGAGGGGATGGGGAACACTGAAGCTTTCTTT,CSVEEEGMGNTEAFF
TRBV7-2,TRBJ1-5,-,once,TGTGCCAGCAGCTTAGGGTTTAGTCAGCCCCAGCATTTT,CASSLGFSQPQHF
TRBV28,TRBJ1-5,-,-,TGTGCCAGCAGAACTGGGACCGACAAGAGGCCCCTTAACGTGGGGCAGCCCCAGCATTTT,CASRTGTDKRPLNVGQPQHF
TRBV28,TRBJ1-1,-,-,TGTGCCGCCCAGGGCGGCACTGAAGCTTTCTTT,CAAQGGTEAFF
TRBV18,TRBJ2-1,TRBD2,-,TGTGCCAGCTCACCAGCTAGCGGATCGAGCTCCTACAATGAGCAGTTCTTC,CASSPASGSSSYNEQFF
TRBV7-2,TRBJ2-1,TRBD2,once,TGTGCCAGCAGCTTCGTCCTAGCGGGAGCCAAAGCCTACAATGAGCAGTTCTTC,CASSFVLAGAKAYNEQFF
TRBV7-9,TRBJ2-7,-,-,TGTGCCAGCAGCTTAGGCCAGGGGAGCTCCTACGAGCAGTACTTC,CASSLGQGSSYEQYF
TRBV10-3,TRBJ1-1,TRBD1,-,TGTGCCAGCCGACAGGGGGCGAATGAAGCTTTCTTT,CASRQGANEAFF
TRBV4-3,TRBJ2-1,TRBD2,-,TGCGCCAGCAGCGCCCAAGCGGGAGTTCTTAATGAGCAGTTCTTC,CASSAQAGVLNEQFF